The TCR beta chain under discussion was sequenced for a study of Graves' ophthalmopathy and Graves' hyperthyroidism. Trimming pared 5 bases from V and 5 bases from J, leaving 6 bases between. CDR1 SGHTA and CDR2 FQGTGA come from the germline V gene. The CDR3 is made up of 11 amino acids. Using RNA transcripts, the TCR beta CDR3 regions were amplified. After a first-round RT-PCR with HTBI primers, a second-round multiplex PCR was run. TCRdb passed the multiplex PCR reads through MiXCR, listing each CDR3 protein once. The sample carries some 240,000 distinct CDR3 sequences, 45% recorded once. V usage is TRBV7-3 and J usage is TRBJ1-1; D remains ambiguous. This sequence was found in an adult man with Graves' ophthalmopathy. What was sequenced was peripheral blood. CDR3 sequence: CASSPRTEAFF. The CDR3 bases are TGTGCCAGCAGCCCGCGGACTGAAGCTTTCTTT.